This T cell receptor (beta chain) appears in the sequencing data of a study of shared clonotypes between healthy human individuals. Study background: Plates per donor: three CD4 naive, three CD4 memory, two CD8 naive, one CD8 memory.

The germline V gene encodes CDR1 SGHRS and CDR2 YFSETQ. Trimming stripped 0 bases from V and 4 bases from J, with 10 bases between. The CDR3 sequence is 14 residues long. Per the study methods: ImmunoSEQ output lacked quality scores and full-length reads, limiting matched filtering. Data came from immunoSEQ multiplex PCR; TCRdb stores just in-frame clones and leaves some out. Clone size and the V and J calls come from that table; the DNA yielded D and trimming. Here the sample spans about 1.5 million clones, 95% to 99% being singletons. The receptor's source is a man between 25 and 39 years old in good health. The V and J genes are TRBV5-1 and TRBJ1-1; maybe TRBD1 (5 bases). Specimen: naive CD4+ T cells sorted from blood. Subset: CD45RA+ positively selected. CDR3 sequence (DNA): TGCGCCAGCAGCTTGGGAATAAGGGGCACTGAAGCTTTCTTT. Translation gives CASSLGIRGTEAFF.